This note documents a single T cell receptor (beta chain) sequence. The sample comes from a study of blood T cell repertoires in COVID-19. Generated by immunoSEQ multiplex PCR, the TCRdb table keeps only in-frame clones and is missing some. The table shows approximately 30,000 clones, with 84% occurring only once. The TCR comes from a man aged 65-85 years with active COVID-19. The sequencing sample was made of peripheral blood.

The CDR3 nucleotides are TGTGCCAGCAGCTTTAGCGGGGCTAAGCACGAGACCCAGTACTTC. Its translation: CASSFSGAKHETQYF. The chain combines TRBV7-3 with TRBJ2-5, with 8 bases matching TRBD2. V was clipped by 3 bases and J by 5 bases; unmatched bases: 8. Germline lookup yields CDR1 SGHTA and CDR2 FQGTGA. The CDR3 sequence is 15 residues long.